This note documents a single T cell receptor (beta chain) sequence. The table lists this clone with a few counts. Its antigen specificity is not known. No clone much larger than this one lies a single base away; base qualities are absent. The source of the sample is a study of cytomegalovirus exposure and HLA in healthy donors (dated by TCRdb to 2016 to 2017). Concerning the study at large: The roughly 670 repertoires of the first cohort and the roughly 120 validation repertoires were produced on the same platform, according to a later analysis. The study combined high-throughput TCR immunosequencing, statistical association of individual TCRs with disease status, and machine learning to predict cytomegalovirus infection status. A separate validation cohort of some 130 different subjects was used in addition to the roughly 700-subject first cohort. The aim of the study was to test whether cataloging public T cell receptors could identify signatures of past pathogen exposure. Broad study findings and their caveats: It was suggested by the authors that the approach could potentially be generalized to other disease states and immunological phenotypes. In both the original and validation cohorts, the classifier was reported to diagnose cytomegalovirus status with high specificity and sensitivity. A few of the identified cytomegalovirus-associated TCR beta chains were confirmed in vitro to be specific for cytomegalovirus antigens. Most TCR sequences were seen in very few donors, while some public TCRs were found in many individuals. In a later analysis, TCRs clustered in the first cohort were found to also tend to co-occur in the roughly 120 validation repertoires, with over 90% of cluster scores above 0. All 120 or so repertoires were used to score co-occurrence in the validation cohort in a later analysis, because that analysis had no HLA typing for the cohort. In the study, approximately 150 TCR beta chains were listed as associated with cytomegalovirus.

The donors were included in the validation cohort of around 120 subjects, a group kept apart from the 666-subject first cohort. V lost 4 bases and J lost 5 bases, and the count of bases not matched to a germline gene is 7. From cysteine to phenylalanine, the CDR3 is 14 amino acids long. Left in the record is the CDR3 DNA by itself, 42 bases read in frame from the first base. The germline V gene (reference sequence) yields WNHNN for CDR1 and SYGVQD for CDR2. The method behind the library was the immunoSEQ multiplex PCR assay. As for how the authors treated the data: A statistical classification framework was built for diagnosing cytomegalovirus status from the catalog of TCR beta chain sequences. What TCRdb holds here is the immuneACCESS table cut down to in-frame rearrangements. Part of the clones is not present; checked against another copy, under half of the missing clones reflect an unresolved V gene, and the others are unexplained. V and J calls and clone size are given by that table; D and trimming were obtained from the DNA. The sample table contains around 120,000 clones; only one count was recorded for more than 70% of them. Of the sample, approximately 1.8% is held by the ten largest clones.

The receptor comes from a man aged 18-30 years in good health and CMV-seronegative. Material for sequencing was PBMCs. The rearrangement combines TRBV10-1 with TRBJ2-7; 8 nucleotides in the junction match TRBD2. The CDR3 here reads CASSASREDNEQYF. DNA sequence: TGCGCCAGCAGTGCGTCGCGGGAGGACAACGAGCAGTACTTC.